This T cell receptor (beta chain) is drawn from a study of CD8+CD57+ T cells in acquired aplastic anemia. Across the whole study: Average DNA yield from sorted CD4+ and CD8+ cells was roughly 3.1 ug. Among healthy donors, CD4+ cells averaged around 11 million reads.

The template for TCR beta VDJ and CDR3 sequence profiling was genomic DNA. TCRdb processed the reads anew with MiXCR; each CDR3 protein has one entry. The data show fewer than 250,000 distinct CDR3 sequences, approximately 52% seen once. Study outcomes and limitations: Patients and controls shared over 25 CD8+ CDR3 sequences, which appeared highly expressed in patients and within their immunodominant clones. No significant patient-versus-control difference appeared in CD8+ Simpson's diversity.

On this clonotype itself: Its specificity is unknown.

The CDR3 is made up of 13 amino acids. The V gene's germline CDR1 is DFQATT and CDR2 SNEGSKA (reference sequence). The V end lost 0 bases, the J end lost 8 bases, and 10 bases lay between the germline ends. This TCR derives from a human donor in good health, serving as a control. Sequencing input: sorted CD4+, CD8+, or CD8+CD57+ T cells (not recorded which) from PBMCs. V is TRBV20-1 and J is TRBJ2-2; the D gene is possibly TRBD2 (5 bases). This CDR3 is CSARDRGRGELFF. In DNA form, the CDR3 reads TGCAGTGCTAGAGATCGGGGTCGAGGGGAGCTGTTTTTT.